This T cell receptor beta chain was identified in a study of siplizumab effects on memory and regulatory T cells. TCRdb keeps only in-frame clones here, not all; method: immunoSEQ multiplex PCR. The sample carries some 120,000 clones, roughly 94% recorded once. Per germline, CDR1 MNHEY and CDR2 SMNVEV (reference sequence). Trimming took 3 bases from V and 2 from J, leaving 5 bases between them. This CDR3 has 13 residues. Sequenced material: non-Treg CD4+ T cells sorted from blood. The chain has TRBV27 and TRBJ1-5, with unresolved D. The sequence was collected from a human donor in good health. The CDR3 loop reads CASSFIGNQPQHF. The CDR3 DNA follows: TGTGCCAGCAGTTTTATAGGCAATCAGCCCCAGCATTTT.